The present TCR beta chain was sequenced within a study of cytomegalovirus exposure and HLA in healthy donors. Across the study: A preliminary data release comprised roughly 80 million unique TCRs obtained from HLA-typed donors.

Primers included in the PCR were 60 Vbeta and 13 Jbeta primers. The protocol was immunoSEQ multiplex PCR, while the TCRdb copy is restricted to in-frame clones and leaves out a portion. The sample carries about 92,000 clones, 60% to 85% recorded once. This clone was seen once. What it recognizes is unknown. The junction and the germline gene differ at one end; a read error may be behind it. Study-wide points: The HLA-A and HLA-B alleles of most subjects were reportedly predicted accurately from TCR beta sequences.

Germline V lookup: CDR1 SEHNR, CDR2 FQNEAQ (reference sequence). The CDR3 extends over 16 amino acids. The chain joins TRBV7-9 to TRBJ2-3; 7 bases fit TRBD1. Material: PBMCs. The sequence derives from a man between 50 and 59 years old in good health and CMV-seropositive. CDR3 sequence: CAGSPGTDIYTDTQYF. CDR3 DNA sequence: TGTGCCGGCAGCCCCGGGACAGACATTTACACAGATACGCAGTATTTT.